One sample yielded the 23 T cell receptor beta chains listed below, sequenced in a study of CD8 T cells in ankylosing spondylitis. TCRdb re-called the 5' RACE reads through MiXCR, storing one row per CDR3 protein. This table has a few hundred thousand distinct CDR3 sequences, 20% to 25% appearing once. These receptors have no identified antigens. Overall study results and limits: It appeared that ankylosing spondylitis blood was characterized by a TCR beta motif of fewer than ten highly homologous variants.

Sequencing was done on a sample of blood, either unsorted or a sorted T cell fraction (not recorded which). The origin of the receptors is a male donor with ankylosing spondylitis.

This clonotype has a handful of counts. For the CDR3, the DNA is TGCGCCAGCAGTCCCGCAGGGGAGGATACTGAAGCTTTCTTT. Protein product: CASSPAGEDTEAFF. The J gene is TRBJ1-1, the V gene TRBV5-1; tentative D call: TRBD1 (6 bases). This CDR3 has 14 amino acids. Trimming stripped 5 bases from V and 5 bases from J, with 16 bases between. The germline gives CDR1 SGHRS, CDR2 YFSETQ.

This chain connects TRBV7-2 to TRBJ2-3; D may be TRBD2 (5 bases). The CDR3 runs 15 residues. The ends were cut back, 2 bases at V and 2 bases at J, with 11 bases in the middle. Germline V lookup: CDR1 SGHTA, CDR2 FQGNSA. The CDR3 DNA sequence: TGTGCCAGCAGCTTATACGCTAGCAACACAGATACGCAGTATTTT. Protein sequence: CASSLYASNTDTQYF.

Many counts were recorded for this clonotype. V gene TRBV27 combines with J gene TRBJ2-1, with D possibly being TRBD2 (6 bases). CDR1 is MNHEY and CDR2 is SMNVEV in the germline V gene (reference sequence). The CDR3 extends over 16 amino acids. V was clipped by 6 bases and J by 3 bases, with 18 bases between them. The CDR3: CASRARSGGIYNEQFF. CDR3 nucleotide sequence: TGTGCCAGCAGGGCCAGGAGCGGAGGGATCTACAATGAGCAGTTCTTC.

At least ten counts were recorded for this clonotype. The gene calls are TRBV7-9 and TRBJ2-7, with D unresolved. With 5 bases removed from V and 6 bases from J, the gap between germline ends came to 17 bases. Germline lookup yields CDR1 SEHNR and CDR2 FQNEAQ (reference sequence). The CDR3 spans 14 residues. The chain's CDR3 is CASSPGTAGSEQYF. The CDR3 nucleotides are TGTGCCAGCAGCCCTGGTACGGCAGGTTCCGAGCAGTACTTC.

This sequence joins TRBV7-2 and TRBJ1-5; 7 nucleotides line up with TRBD1. V lost 5 bases to trimming and J lost 1 base; unmatched junction nucleotides: 8. Per germline, CDR1 SGHTA and CDR2 FQGNSA. This CDR3 is built from 16 residues. The DNA for the CDR3 is TGTGCCAGCAGCCCCCGTGACAGGGTCAGCAATCAGCCCCAGCATTTT. This translates into CASSPRDRVSNQPQHF.

This chain connects TRBV7-8 to TRBJ2-1; 7 bases map to TRBD2. CDR1 SGHVS and CDR2 FQNEAQ come from the germline V gene. V dropped 0 bases and J dropped 4; count of bases not matched to a gene: 6. This CDR3 spans 16 amino acids. The CDR3 coding sequence is TGTGCCAGCAGCTTAGCGTACCTAGCGGCTTACAATGAGCAGTTCTTC. The encoded protein is CASSLAYLAAYNEQFF.

This clonotype was seen only a few times. This chain links TRBV5-1 with TRBJ2-1, with a possible D match to TRBD1 (8 bases). CDR3 length equals 17 residues. V lost 5 bases and J 4 bases, leaving 22 bases between the germline ends. Germline CDR1 is SGHRS and CDR2 is YFSETQ. The CDR3 DNA reads TGCGCCAGCAGTTCCACTAGGACAGGGAGGGGATACAATGAGCAGTTCTTC. Its translation: CASSSTRTGRGYNEQFF.

This clonotype has more than one count but fewer than ten. The gene calls are TRBV4-3 and TRBJ1-4; D is possibly TRBD1 (5 bases). This CDR3 contains 17 residues. Trimming took off 1 base at V and 5 bases at J, with 17 bases between the two ends. CDR1 LGHNA and CDR2 YSLEER come from the germline V gene. The CDR3 DNA reads as TGCGCCAGCAGCCAAGCAAGAACCGGACAACCAAATGAAAAACTGTTTTTT. As protein: CASSQARTGQPNEKLFF.

The rearrangement joins TRBV12-3 or TRBV12-4 to TRBJ1-2; D ambiguous. The CDR3 runs 14 residues. Trimming took 5 bases from V and 4 from J, leaving 14 bases between them. The CDR3 spells CASSPGPERYGYTF. DNA of the CDR3: TGTGCCAGCAGTCCCGGACCAGAACGCTATGGCTACACCTTC.

The V call is TRBV19, the J call TRBJ2-1; D perhaps matches TRBD2 (6 bases). Germline CDR1 is LNHDA and CDR2 is SQIVND (reference sequence). The CDR3 totals 15 residues. V lost 11 bases and J lost 1, with 18 bases in between. The CDR3 DNA is TGTGCCGTTAGGGATACGGGAGCTTCCTACAATGAGCAGTTCTTC. This codes for CAVRDTGASYNEQFF.

The chain uses TRBV20-1 and TRBJ1-5; TRBD1 is a possible D gene (6 bases). CDR1 is DFQATT and CDR2 is SNEGSKA in the germline V gene (reference sequence). This CDR3 contains 14 residues. V was clipped by 6 bases and J by 4 bases, with 16 bases between them. The CDR3 DNA reads TGCAGTGCCCAACGGCCGGGGGCAAATCAGCCCCAGCATTTT. Its translation: CSAQRPGANQPQHF.

There are a few counts of this clonotype. The chain employs TRBV7-8 and TRBJ2-2; TRBD2 aligns across 9 bases. Germline V gives CDR1 SGHVS, CDR2 FQNEAQ. There are 16 residues in the CDR3. V lost 2 bases to trimming and J lost 1 base; unmatched junction nucleotides: 2. The CDR3 DNA reads TGTGCCAGCAGCTTACCGACTAGCGGGAACACCGGGGAGCTGTTTTTT. Translation gives CASSLPTSGNTGELFF.

The chain is built from TRBV28 and TRBJ2-3; 10 bases are shared with TRBD2. Germline values: CDR1 MDHEN, CDR2 SYDVKM. V gave up 5 bases and J gave up 7 bases; unmatched junction bases: 6. The CDR3 contains 14 residues. This chain's CDR3 is CASSQREGLHTQYF. CDR3 coding DNA: TGTGCCAGCAGTCAGCGGGAGGGCCTCCATACGCAGTATTTT.

This clonotype has more than one count but fewer than ten. The chain employs TRBV7-2 and TRBJ2-1; D is tentatively TRBD1 or TRBD2 (6 bases each). Germline CDR1 reads SGHTA; CDR2 reads FQGNSA. V shed 1 base and J shed 2 bases, with 9 bases lying between them. There are 15 residues in the CDR3. CDR3 nucleotides: TGTGCCAGCAGCTTAGAGGGGGGAGCCTACAATGAGCAGTTCTTC. Protein product: CASSLEGGAYNEQFF. The entire variable domain, with the rest obtained from reference TRBV7-2 and TRBJ2-1, is as follows: GAGVSQSPSNKVTEKGKDVELRCDPISGHTALYWYRQSLGQGLEFLIYFQGNSAPDKSGLPSDRFSAERTGGSVSTLTIQRTQQEDSAVYLCASSLEGGAYNEQFFGPGTRLTVL.

This chain uses TRBV5-1 with TRBJ1-2; TRBD1 agrees at 10 bases. There are 14 residues in the CDR3. Germline lookup yields CDR1 SGHRS and CDR2 YFSETQ. Losses at the gene ends were 4 bases for V and 5 bases for J; bases not matched to a gene: 5. This CDR3 reads CASSTGTGDYGYTF. The CDR3 region has the DNA TGCGCCAGCAGCACCGGGACAGGGGATTATGGCTACACCTTC.

The rearrangement uses TRBV6-4 and TRBJ2-1; 9 nucleotides line up with TRBD2. Germline CDR1 reads MRHNA; CDR2 reads SNTAGT. The CDR3 spans 15 residues. V lost 5 bases and J lost 2; bases outside the gene matches: 4. The CDR3 loop reads CASSSAGGPYNEQFF. CDR3 bases: TGTGCCAGCAGTTCAGCGGGAGGCCCCTACAATGAGCAGTTCTTC.

The rearrangement joins TRBV10-3 to TRBJ2-3, with 7 nucleotides matching TRBD2. Germline assignment: CDR1 ENHRY and CDR2 SYGVKD. The CDR3 totals 16 residues. Unmatched junction bases numbered 14, after V lost 5 bases and J lost 6 bases. The CDR3 DNA sequence: TGTGCCATCAGTTTGGGAGGGCCTCCCCAATCGGATACGCAGTATTTT. It is translated as CAISLGGPPQSDTQYF.

The V call is TRBV6-1, the J call TRBJ1-2; tentative D call: TRBD1 (5 bases). This CDR3 is 12 amino acids long. The V end was cut by 7 bases, the J end by 8 bases, with 14 bases between. CDR1 MNHNS and CDR2 SASEGT come from the germline V gene. The chain's CDR3 is CASTLVGDGYTF. For the CDR3, the DNA is TGTGCCAGCACCCTAGTCGGGGACGGCTACACCTTC.

This clonotype has only a few counts. J is TRBJ1-5 and V is TRBV20-1; perhaps TRBD1 as D (6 bases). CDR1 and CDR2 (germline): DFQATT, SNEGSKA (reference sequence). The CDR3 has 13 amino acids. V shed 5 bases and J shed 2 bases, with 10 bases lying between them. CDR3 residues: CSARRQGNQPQHF. CDR3 bases: TGCAGTGCTCGGAGACAGGGCAATCAGCCCCAGCATTTT.

This clonotype has just a few counts. V usage is TRBV24-1 and J usage is TRBJ2-1; 8 bases map to TRBD1. Germline-derived CDR1 and CDR2 are KGHDR and SFDVKD. This CDR3 spans 16 amino acids. V shed 0 bases, J shed 8 bases, and the junction held 8 bases outside the gene matches. As DNA, the CDR3 is TGTGCCACCAGTGATTTGCAGAGACAGGGGATGCATGAGCAGTTCTTC. It codes for CATSDLQRQGMHEQFF.

This clonotype was detected a few times. V and J are TRBV7-9 and TRBJ2-5; D possibly uses TRBD1 or TRBD2 (5 bases each). V was clipped by 6 bases and J by 5 bases, with 16 bases between them. The CDR3 spans 14 residues. From germline, CDR1 is SEHNR and CDR2 FQNEAQ (reference sequence). DNA for the CDR3: TGTGCCAGCAGTTTTTCCACTTGGGGGGAGACCCAGTACTTC. Translating gives CASSFSTWGETQYF.

J is TRBJ2-5 and V is TRBV7-9; D gene unclear. Germline lookup yields CDR1 SEHNR and CDR2 FQNEAQ (reference sequence). The CDR3 is 14 amino acids. The V end was cut by 0 bases, the J end by 2 bases, with 7 bases between. In DNA form, the CDR3 reads TGTGCCAGCAGCTTAGCGGCCAGTCAAGAGACCCAGTACTTC. Protein: CASSLAASQETQYF.

This clonotype has a handful of counts. The chain combines TRBV7-8 with TRBJ2-5; possible D gene TRBD1, 6 bases. V was clipped by 6 bases and J by 7 bases, with 12 bases between them. Germline V gene data show CDR1 as SGHVS and CDR2 as FQNEAQ. The CDR3 length is 12 residues. In DNA, the CDR3 is TGTGCCAGCAGGGCAGGGGTTGGGACCCAGTACTTC. Its protein product is CASRAGVGTQYF.